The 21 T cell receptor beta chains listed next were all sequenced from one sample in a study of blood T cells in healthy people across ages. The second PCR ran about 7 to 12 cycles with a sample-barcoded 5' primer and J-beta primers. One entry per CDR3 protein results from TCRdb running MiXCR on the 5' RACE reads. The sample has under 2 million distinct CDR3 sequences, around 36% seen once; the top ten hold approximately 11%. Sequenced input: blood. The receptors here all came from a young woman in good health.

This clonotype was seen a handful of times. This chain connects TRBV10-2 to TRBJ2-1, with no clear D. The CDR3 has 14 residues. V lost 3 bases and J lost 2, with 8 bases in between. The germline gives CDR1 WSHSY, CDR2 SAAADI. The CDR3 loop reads CASSDEVTYNEQFF. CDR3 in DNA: TGCGCCAGCAGTGATGAGGTTACCTACAATGAGCAGTTCTTC.

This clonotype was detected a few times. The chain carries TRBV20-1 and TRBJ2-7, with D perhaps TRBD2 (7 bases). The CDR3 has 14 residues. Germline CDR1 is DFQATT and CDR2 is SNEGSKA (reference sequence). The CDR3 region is CSFSLGGRAYEQYF. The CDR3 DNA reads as TGCAGCTTTTCATTGGGGGGGCGGGCCTACGAGCAGTACTTC.

Here the CDR3 DNA reads TGTGCCAGCAGCCCCCGACTCCTAAGGGGAGAGACCCAGTACTTC. Translated: CASSPRLLRGETQYF. This sequence joins TRBV9 and TRBJ2-5; D is perhaps TRBD1 (5 bases). Trimming removed 4 bases at V and 4 bases at J, with 17 bases between. The CDR3 runs to 15 residues. Germline assignment: CDR1 SGDLS and CDR2 YYNGEE.

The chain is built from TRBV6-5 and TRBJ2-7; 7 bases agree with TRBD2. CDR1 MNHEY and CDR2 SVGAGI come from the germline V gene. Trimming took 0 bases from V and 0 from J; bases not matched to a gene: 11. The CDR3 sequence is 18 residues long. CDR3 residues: CASSYSSGAGGSSYEQYF. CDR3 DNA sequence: TGTGCCAGCAGTTACTCATCTGGGGCTGGCGGGAGCTCCTACGAGCAGTACTTC.

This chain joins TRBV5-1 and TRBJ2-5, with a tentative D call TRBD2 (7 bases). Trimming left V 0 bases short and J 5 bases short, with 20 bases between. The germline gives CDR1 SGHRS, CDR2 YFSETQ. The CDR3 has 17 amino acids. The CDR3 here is CASSLGGPGGAQETQYF. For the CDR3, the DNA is TGCGCCAGCAGCTTGGGGGGGCCGGGGGGCGCTCAGGAGACCCAGTACTTC.

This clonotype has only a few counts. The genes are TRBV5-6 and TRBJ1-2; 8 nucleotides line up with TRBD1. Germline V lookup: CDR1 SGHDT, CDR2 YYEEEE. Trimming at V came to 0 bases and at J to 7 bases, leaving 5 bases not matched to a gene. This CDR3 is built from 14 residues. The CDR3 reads CASSLVSGTGGYTF. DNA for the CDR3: TGTGCCAGCAGCTTGGTTTCAGGGACAGGTGGCTACACCTTC. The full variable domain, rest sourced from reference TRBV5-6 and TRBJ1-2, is DAGVTQSPTHLIKTRGQQVTLRCSPKSGHDTVSWYQQALGQGPQFIFQYYEEEERQRGNFPDRFSGHQFPNYSSELNVNALLLGDSALYLCASSLVSGTGGYTFGSGTRLTVV.

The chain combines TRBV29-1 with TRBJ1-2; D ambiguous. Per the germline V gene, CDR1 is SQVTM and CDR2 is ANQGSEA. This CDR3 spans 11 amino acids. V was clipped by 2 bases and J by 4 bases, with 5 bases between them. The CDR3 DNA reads TGCAGCGTTGAAAAACGCTATGGCTACACCTTC. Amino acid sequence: CSVEKRYGYTF.

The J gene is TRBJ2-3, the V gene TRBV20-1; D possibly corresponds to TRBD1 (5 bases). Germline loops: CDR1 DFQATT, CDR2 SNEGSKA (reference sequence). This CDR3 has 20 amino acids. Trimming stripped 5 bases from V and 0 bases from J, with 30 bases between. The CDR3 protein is CSAFASVGRIITPSTDTQYF. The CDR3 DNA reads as TGCAGTGCTTTCGCGTCCGTGGGGCGGATTATTACCCCTAGCACAGATACGCAGTATTTT.

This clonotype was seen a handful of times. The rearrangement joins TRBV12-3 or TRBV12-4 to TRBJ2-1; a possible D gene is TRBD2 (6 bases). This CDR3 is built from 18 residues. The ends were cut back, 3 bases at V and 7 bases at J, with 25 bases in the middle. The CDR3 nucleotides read TGTGCCAGCAGTTTGCGGCTAGGAGTGACGGGAGAATGGAATGAGCAGTTCTTC. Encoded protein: CASSLRLGVTGEWNEQFF.

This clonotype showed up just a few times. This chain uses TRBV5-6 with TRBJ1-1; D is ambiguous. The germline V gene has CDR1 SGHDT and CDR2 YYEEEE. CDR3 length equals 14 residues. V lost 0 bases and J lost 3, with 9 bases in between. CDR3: CASSLAVRHTEAFF. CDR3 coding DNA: TGTGCCAGCAGCTTGGCCGTCAGACACACTGAAGCTTTCTTT. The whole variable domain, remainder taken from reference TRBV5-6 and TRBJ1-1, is DAGVTQSPTHLIKTRGQQVTLRCSPKSGHDTVSWYQQALGQGPQFIFQYYEEEERQRGNFPDRFSGHQFPNYSSELNVNALLLGDSALYLCASSLAVRHTEAFFGQGTRLTVV.

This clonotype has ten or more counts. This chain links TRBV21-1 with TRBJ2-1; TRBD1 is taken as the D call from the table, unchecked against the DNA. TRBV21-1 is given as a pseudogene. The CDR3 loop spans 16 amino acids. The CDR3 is CASSKGGLDRTNEQFF. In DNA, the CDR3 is TGTGCCAGCAGCAAAGGTGGGCTTGACAGAACCAATGAGCAGTTCTTC.

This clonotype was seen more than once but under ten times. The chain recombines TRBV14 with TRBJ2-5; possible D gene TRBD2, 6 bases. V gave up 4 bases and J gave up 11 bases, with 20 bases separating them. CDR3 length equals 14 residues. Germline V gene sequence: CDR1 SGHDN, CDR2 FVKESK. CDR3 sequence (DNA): TGTGCCAGCAGCCTAGGAGGGGCAGTTCGGGAGCAGTACTTC. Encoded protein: CASSLGGAVREQYF.

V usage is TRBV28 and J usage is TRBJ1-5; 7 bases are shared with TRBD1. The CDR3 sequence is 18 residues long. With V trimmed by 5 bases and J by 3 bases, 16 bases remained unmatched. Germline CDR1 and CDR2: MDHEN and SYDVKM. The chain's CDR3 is CASSAYPGQASYNQPQHF. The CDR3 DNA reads TGTGCCAGCAGTGCGTATCCTGGACAGGCCAGTTACAATCAGCCCCAGCATTTT.

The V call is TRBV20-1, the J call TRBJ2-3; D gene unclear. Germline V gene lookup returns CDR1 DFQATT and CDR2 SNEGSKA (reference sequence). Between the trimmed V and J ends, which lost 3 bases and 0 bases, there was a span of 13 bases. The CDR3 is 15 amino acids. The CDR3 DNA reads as TGCAGTGCTAGGCTTGTCGGGCGAAGCACAGATACGCAGTATTTT. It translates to CSARLVGRSTDTQYF.

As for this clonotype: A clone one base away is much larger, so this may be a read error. CDR3 sequence reads: CASNLSGGSTEQYF. The CDR3 nucleotides read TGTGCCAGCAACCTTAGCGGGGGATCCACCGAGCAGTACTTC. The chain couples TRBV12-3 or TRBV12-4 to TRBJ2-7; 9 positions match TRBD2. Unmatched junction bases numbered 10, after V lost 7 bases and J lost 6 bases. The CDR3 length is 14 residues.

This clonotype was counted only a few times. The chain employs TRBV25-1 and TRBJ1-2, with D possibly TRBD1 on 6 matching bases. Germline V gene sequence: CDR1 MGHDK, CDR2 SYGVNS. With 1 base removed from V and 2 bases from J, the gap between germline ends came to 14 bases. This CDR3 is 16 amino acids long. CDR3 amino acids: CASSEWEGVWNYGYTF. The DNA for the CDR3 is TGTGCCAGCAGTGAATGGGAGGGGGTCTGGAACTATGGCTACACCTTC.

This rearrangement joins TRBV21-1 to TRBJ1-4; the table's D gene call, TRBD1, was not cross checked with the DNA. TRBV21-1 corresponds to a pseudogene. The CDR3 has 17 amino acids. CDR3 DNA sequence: TGTGCCAGCAGCATGGGCGACCCAACGACGACTAATGAAAAACTGTTTTTT. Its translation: CASSMGDPTTTNEKLFF.

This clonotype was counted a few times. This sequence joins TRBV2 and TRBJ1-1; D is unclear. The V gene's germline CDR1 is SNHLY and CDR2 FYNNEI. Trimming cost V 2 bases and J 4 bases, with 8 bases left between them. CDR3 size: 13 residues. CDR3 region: CASSERELTEAFF. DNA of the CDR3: TGTGCCAGCAGTGAAAGAGAACTCACTGAAGCTTTCTTT.

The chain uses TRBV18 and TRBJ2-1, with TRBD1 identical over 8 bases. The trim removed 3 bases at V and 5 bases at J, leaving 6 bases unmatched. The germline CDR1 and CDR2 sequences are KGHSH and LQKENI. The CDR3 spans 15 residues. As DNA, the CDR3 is TGTGCCAGCTCACCGGGGACAGGCCGACACAATGAGCAGTTCTTC. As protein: CASSPGTGRHNEQFF. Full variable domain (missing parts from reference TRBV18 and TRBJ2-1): NAGVMQNPRHLVRRRGQEARLRCSPMKGHSHVYWYRQLPEEGLKFMVYLQKENIIDESGMPKERFSAEFPKEGPSILRIQQVVRGDSAAYFCASSPGTGRHNEQFFGPGTRLTVL.

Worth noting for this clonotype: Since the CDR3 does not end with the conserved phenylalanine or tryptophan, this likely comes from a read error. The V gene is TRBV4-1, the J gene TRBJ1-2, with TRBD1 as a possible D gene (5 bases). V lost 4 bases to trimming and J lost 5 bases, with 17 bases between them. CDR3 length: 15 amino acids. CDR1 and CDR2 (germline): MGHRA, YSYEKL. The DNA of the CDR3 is TGCGCCAGCAGCCCTACGAAAGGGGCAAATTATGGCTACACCATC. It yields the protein CASSPTKGANYGYTI.

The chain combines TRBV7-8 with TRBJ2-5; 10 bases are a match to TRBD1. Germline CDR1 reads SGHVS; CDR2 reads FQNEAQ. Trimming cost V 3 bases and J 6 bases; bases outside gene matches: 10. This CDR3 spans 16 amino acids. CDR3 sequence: CASSLAGQGIGQTQYF. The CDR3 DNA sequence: TGTGCCAGCAGCTTGGCGGGACAGGGGATCGGACAGACCCAGTACTTC.